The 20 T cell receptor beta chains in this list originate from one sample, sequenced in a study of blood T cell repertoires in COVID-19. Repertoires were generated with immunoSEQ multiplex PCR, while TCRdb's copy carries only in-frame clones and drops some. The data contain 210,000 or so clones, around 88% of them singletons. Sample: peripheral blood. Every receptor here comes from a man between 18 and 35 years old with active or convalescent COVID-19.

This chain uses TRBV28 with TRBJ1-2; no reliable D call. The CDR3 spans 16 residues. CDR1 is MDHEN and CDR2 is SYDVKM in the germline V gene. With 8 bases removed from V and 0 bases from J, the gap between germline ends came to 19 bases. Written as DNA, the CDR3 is TGTGCCAGCCTTTCCCCCGCGAACCAAGCTAACTATGGCTACACCTTC. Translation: CASLSPANQANYGYTF.

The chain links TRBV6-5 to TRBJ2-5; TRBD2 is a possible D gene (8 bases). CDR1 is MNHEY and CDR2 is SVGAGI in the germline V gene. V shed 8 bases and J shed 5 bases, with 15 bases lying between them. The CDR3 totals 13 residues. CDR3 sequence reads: CASPGGTVETQYF. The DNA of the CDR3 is TGTGCCAGCCCGGGAGGGACAGTTGAGACCCAGTACTTC.

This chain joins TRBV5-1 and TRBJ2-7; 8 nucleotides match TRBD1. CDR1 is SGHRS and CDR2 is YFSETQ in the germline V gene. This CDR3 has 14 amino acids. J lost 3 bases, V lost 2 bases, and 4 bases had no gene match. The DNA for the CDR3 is TGCGCCAGCAGCTTCGGGACAGGACACTACGAGCAGTACTTC. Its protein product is CASSFGTGHYEQYF.

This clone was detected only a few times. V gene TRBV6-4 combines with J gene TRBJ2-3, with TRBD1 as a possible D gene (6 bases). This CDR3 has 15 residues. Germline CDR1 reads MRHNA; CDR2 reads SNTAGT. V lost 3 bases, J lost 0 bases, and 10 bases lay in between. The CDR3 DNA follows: TGTGCCAGCAGTGAGGGGGCGGTTAGCACAGATACGCAGTATTTT. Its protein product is CASSEGAVSTDTQYF.

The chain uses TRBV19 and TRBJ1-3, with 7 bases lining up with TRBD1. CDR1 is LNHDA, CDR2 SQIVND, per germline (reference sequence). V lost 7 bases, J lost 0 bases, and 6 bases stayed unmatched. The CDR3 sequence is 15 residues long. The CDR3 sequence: CASIKGANSGNTIYF. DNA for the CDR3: TGTGCCAGTATTAAGGGGGCTAACTCTGGAAACACCATATATTTT.

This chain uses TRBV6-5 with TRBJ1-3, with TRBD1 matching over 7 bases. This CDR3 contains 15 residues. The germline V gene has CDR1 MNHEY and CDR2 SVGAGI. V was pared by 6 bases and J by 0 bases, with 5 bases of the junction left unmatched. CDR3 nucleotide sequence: TGTGCCAGCAGCCGACAGGGAGACTCTGGAAACACCATATATTTT. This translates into CASSRQGDSGNTIYF.

The CDR3 region is CASSQGSGQVIGNTIYF. The CDR3 DNA is TGTGCCAGCAGCCAAGGGAGCGGACAGGTTATTGGAAACACCATATATTTT. The J gene is TRBJ1-3, the V gene TRBV3-1 (or the pseudogene TRBV3-2); 7 bases align to TRBD1. V shed 1 base and J 3 bases; nucleotides not matched to a gene: 9. CDR1 LGHDT and CDR2 YNNKEL come from the germline V gene (reference sequence). The CDR3 consists of 17 residues.

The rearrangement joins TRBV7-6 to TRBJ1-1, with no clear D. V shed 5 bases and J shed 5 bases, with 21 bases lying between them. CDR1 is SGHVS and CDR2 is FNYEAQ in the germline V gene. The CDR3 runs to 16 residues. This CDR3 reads CASSKNEAASGTEAFF. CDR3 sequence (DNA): TGTGCCAGCAGCAAAAATGAGGCCGCTAGCGGGACTGAAGCTTTCTTT.

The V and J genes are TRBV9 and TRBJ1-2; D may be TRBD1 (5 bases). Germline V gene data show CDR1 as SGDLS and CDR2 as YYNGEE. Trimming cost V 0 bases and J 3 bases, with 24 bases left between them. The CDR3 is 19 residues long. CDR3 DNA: TGTGCCAGCAGCGTAGCTATTACAGGTTTTTCTGGTGGTGACTATGGCTACACCTTC. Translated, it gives CASSVAITGFSGGDYGYTF.

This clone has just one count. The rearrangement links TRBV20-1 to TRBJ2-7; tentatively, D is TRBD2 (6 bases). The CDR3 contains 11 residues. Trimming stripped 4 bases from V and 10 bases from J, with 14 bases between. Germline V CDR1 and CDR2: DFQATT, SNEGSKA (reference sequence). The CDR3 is CSATMGAGQYF. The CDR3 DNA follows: TGCAGTGCTACCATGGGTGCGGGACAGTACTTC.

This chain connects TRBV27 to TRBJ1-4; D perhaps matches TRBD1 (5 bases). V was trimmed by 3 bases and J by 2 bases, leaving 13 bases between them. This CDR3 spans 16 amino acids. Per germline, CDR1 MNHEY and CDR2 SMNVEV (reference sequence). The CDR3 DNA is TGTGCCAGCAGTTTCGGGGGGTCCCAGACTAATGAAAAACTGTTTTTT. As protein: CASSFGGSQTNEKLFF.

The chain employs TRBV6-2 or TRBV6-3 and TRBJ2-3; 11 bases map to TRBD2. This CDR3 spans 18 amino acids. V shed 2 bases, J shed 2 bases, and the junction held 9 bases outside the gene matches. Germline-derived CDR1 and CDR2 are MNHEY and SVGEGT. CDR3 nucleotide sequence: TGTGCCAGCAGTTACGAAACTAGCGGGAGTTATAACACAGATACGCAGTATTTT. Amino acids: CASSYETSGSYNTDTQYF.

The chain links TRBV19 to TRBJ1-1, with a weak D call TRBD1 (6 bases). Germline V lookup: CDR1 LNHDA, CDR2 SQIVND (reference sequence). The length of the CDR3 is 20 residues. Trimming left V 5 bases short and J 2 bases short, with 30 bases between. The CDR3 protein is CASSPPRGQGSSSINTEAFF. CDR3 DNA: TGTGCCAGTAGTCCCCCCAGGGGCCAGGGGAGTAGTTCCATTAACACTGAAGCTTTCTTT.

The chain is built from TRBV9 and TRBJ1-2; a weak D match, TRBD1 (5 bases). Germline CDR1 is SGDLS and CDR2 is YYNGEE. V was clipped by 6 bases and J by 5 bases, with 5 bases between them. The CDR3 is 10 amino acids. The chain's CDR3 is CASKGYGYTF. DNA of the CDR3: TGTGCCAGCAAGGGGTATGGCTACACCTTC.

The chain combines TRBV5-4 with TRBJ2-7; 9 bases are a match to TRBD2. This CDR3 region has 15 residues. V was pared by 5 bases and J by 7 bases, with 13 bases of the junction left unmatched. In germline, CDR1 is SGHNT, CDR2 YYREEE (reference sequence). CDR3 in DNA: TGTGCCAGCAGTCTGGAGCGCGGGAGGGCTGTGGAGCAGTACTTC. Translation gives CASSLERGRAVEQYF.

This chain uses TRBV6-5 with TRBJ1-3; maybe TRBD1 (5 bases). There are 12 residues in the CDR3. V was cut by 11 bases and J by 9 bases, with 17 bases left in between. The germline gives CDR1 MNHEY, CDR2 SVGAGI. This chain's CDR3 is CAAQTPTGTIYF. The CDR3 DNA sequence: TGTGCCGCCCAAACACCAACAGGCACCATATATTTT.

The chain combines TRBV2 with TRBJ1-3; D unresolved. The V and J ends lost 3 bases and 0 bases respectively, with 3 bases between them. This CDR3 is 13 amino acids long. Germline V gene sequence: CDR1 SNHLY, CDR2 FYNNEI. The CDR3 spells CASSDGSGNTIYF. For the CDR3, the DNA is TGTGCCAGCAGTGACGGCTCTGGAAACACCATATATTTT.

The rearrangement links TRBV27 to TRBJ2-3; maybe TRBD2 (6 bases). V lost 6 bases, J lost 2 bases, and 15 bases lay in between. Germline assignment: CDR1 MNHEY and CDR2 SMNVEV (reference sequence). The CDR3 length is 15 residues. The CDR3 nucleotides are TGTGCCAGCAGCACCCAGGGCGGGGTCACAGATACGCAGTATTTT. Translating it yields CASSTQGGVTDTQYF.

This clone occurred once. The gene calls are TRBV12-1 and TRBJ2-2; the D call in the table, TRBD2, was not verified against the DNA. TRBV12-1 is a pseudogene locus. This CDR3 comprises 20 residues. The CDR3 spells CASSRLADLEGLALLGELFF. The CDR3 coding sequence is TGTGCCAGCAGCCGTTTAGCCGACCTTGAGGGACTAGCGCTGCTTGGGGAGCTGTTTTTT.

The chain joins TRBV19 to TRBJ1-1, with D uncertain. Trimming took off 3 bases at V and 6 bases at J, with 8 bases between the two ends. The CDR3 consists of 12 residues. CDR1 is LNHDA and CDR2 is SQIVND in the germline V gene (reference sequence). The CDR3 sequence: CASSIRGAEAFF. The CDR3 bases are TGTGCCAGTAGTATTCGGGGTGCTGAAGCTTTCTTT.